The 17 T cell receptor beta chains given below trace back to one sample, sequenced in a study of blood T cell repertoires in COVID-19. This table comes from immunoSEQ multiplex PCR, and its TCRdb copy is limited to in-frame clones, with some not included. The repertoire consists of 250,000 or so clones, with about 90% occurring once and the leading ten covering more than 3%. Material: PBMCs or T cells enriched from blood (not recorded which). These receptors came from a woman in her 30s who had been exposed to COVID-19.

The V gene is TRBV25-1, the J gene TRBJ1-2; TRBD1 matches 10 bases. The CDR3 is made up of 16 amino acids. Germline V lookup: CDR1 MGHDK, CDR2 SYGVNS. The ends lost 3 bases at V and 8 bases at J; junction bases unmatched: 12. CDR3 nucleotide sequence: TGTGCCAGCAGTGATCCCCGGGACAGGGGAGCTAACGGCTACACCTTC. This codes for CASSDPRDRGANGYTF.

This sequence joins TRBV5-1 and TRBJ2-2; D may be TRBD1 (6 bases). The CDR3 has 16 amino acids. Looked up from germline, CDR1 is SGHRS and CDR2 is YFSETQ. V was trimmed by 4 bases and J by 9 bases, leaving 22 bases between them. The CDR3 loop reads CASSTGLGAGSRELFF. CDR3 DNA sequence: TGCGCCAGCAGCACCGGGCTGGGGGCAGGCAGCCGGGAGCTGTTTTTT.

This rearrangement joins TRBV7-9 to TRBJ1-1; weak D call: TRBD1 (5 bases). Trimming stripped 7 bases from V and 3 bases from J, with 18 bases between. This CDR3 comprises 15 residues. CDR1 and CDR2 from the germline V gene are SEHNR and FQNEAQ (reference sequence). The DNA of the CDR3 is TGTGCCAGCAACCATTGGGGCTCCTCGGACACTGAAGCTTTCTTT. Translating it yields CASNHWGSSDTEAFF.

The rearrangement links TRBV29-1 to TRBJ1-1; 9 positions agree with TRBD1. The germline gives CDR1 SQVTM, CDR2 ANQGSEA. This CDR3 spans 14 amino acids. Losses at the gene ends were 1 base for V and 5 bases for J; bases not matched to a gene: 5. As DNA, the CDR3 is TGCAGCGTTGAAGGTTACAGGGGGCGAACTGAAGCTTTCTTT. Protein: CSVEGYRGRTEAFF. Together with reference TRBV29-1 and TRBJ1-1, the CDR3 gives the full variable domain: SAVISQKPSRDICQRGTSLTIQCQVDSQVTMMFWYRQQPGQSLTLIATANQGSEATYESGFVIDKFPISRPNLTFSTLTVSNMSPEDSSIYLCSVEGYRGRTEAFFGQGTRLTVV.

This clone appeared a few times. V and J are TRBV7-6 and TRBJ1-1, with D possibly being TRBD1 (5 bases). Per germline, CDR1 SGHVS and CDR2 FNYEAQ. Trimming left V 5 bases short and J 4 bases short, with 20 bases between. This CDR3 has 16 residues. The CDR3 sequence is CASSPHRGGLGTEAFF. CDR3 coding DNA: TGTGCCAGCAGCCCACACCGGGGGGGATTAGGCACTGAAGCTTTCTTT. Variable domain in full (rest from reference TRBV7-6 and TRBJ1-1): GAGVSQSPRYKVTKRGQDVALRCDPISGHVSLYWYRQALGQGPEFLTYFNYEAQQDKSGLPNDRFSAERPEGSISTLTIQRTEQRDSAMYRCASSPHRGGLGTEAFFGQGTRLTVV.

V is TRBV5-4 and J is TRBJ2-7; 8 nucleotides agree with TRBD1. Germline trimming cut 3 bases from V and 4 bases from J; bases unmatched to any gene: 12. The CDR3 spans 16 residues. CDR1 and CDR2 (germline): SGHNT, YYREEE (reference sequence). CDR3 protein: CASSSYLQGGGYEQYF. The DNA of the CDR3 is TGTGCCAGCAGCTCTTATCTACAGGGGGGCGGGTACGAGCAGTACTTC.

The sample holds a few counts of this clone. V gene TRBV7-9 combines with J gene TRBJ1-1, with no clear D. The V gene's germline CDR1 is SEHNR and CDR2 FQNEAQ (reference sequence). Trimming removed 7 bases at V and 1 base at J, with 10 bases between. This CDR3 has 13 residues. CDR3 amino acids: CASIGITNTEAFF. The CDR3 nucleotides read TGTGCCAGCATCGGTATAACGAACACTGAAGCTTTCTTT.

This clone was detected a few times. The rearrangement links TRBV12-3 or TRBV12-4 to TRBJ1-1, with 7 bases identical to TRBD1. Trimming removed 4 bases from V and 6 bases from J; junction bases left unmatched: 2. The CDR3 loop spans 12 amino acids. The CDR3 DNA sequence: TGTGCCAGCAGTTCAGGGGGGCCTGAAGCTTTCTTT. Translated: CASSSGGPEAFF.

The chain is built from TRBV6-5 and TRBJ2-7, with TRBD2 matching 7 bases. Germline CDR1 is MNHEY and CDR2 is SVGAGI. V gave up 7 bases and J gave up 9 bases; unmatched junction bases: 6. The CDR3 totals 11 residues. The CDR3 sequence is CASTGGSVQYF. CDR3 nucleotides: TGTGCCAGCACGGGAGGATCGGTGCAGTACTTC.

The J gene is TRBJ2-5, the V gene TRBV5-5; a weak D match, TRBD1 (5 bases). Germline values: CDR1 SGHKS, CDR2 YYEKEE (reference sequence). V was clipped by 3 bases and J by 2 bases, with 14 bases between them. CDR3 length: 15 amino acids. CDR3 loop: CASSSHATEQETQYF. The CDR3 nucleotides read TGTGCCAGCAGCTCACACGCGACAGAGCAAGAGACCCAGTACTTC.

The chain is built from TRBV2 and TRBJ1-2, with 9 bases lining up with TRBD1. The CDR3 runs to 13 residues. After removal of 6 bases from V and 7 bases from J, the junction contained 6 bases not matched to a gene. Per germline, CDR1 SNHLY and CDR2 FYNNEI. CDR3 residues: CASSRDRDSGYTF. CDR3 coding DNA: TGTGCCAGCAGCCGGGACAGGGATTCTGGCTACACCTTC.

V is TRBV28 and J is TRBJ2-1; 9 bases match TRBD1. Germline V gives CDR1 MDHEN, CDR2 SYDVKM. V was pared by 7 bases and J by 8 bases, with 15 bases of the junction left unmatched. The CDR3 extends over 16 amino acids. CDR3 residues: CASTIGPTDRGDEQFF. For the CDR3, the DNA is TGTGCCAGCACTATCGGCCCTACGGACAGGGGTGATGAGCAGTTCTTC.

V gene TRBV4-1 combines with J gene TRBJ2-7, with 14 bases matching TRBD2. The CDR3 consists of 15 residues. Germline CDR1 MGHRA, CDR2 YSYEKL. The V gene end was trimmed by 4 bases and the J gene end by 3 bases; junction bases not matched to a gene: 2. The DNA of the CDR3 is TGCGCCAGCAGCCGACTAGCGGGAGGGCGCTACGAGCAGTACTTC. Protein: CASSRLAGGRYEQYF.

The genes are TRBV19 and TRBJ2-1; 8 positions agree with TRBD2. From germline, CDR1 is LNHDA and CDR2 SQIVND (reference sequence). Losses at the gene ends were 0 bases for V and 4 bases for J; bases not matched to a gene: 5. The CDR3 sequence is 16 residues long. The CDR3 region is CASSIESGSRYNEQFF. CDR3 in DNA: TGTGCCAGTAGTATAGAGAGCGGGAGTCGGTACAATGAGCAGTTCTTC.

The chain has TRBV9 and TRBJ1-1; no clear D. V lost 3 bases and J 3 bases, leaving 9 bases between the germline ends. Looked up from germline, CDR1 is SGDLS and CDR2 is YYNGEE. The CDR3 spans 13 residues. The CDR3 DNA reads TGTGCCAGCAGCGGGGAGATTCACACTGAAGCTTTCTTT. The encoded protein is CASSGEIHTEAFF.

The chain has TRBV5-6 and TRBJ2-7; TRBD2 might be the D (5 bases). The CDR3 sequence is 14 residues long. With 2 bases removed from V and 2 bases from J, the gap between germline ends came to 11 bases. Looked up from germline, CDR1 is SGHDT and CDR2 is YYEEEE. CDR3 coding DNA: TGTGCCAGCAGCTTATACCCGGGGACCTACGAGCAGTACTTC. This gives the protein CASSLYPGTYEQYF.

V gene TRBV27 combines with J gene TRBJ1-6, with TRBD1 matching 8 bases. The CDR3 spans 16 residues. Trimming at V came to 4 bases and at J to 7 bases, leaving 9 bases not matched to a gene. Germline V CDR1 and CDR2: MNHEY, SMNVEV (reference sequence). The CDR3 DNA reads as TGTGCCAGCAGTTCCGGGACAGGCAGGTTCAATTCACCCCTCCACTTT. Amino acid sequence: CASSSGTGRFNSPLHF.